This entry concerns a single T cell receptor beta chain. CDR1 is SGHNT, CDR2 YYREEE, per germline (reference sequence). V lost 4 bases, J lost 5 bases, and 12 bases stayed unmatched. The CDR3 sequence is 17 residues long. This sample is part of a study of blood T cell repertoires in COVID-19. Overall study: Sources were T cells, B-cell-depleted T cells, or PBMCs; the material itself was cDNA or gDNA.

Sequencing used immunoSEQ multiplex PCR; TCRdb keeps in-frame clones, though not all of them. The data show over 85,000 clones, with approximately 90% seen just once and roughly 5% held by the top ten. What was sequenced was peripheral blood. This TCR was recovered from a human donor in a cohort sampled during active COVID-19. V gene TRBV5-4 combines with J gene TRBJ2-7, with 13 bases that match TRBD2. CDR3 DNA sequence: TGTGCCAGCAGCGTCGGGACTAGCGGGATGTCCCGGAACGAGCAGTACTTC. It specifies CASSVGTSGMSRNEQYF.